This T cell receptor beta chain was observed in a study of T cells after yellow fever vaccination. Overall study findings and caveats: At around 96% for CD4 and about 87% for CD8, most primary-vaccination clones showed up again after the booster.

Note on this clonotype: The target antigen is unknown.

V trimming: 0 bases; J trimming: 8 bases; junction bases outside the gene matches: 8. CDR3 size: 15 residues. Germline CDR1 SGHRS, CDR2 YFSETQ. TCRdb re-called the 5' RACE reads through MiXCR, storing one row per CDR3 protein. The sample has some 400,000 distinct CDR3 sequences, 6.2% seen once. This sequence originates from a man younger than 45 who received the YFV17D yellow fever vaccine. Sample: PBMCs, taken 5 days after the yellow fever booster vaccination. The gene calls are TRBV5-1 and TRBJ2-1; 7 bases are shared with TRBD2. In DNA, the CDR3 is TGCGCCAGCAGCTTGGGTGGCGGGAGTATTGATGAGCAGTTCTTC. Translating it yields CASSLGGGSIDEQFF. Supplemented by reference TRBV5-1 and TRBJ2-1, the full variable domain reads KAGVTQTPRYLIKTRGQQVTLSCSPISGHRSVSWYQQTPGQGLQFLFEYFSETQRNKGNFPGRFSGRQFSNSRSEMNVSTLELGDSALYLCASSLGGGSIDEQFFGPGTRLTVL.